Listed here are 20 T cell receptor beta chains from one sample, sequenced in a study of blood T cell repertoires in COVID-19. Using immunoSEQ multiplex PCR, the repertoire was profiled, and TCRdb retains in-frame clones only, with some absent. The sample yields around 130,000 clones, 77% seen once. The specimen sequenced was peripheral blood. All receptors derive from a man older than 75 with acute or convalescent COVID-19.

This clone has ten or more counts. The V gene is TRBV6-1, the J gene TRBJ1-1, with 7 bases lining up with TRBD1. Per germline, CDR1 MNHNS and CDR2 SASEGT. J lost 6 bases, V lost 1 base, and 5 bases had no gene match. This CDR3 region has 14 residues. The CDR3 DNA reads as TGTGCCAGCAGTGAAGTCCGGACAGGCGCTGAAGCTTTCTTT. Translated, it gives CASSEVRTGAEAFF.

This chain links TRBV7-2 with TRBJ1-4, with D possibly matching TRBD1 (5 bases). Trimming left V 5 bases short and J 11 bases short, with 18 bases between. This CDR3 is built from 14 residues. Germline V lookup: CDR1 SGHTA, CDR2 FQGNSA. CDR3 nucleotide sequence: TGTGCCAGCAGCCCTTTAGGAGGGGCCCGGAAACTGTTTTTT. It yields the protein CASSPLGGARKLFF.

V and J are TRBV5-6 and TRBJ2-7; D call uncertain. The germline V and J ends were trimmed by 3 bases and 2 bases, with 9 bases remaining between them. CDR3 length: 13 residues. Germline values: CDR1 SGHDT, CDR2 YYEEEE. The chain's CDR3 is CASSSRITYEQYF. In DNA form, the CDR3 reads TGTGCCAGCAGCTCGAGGATAACCTACGAGCAGTACTTC.

This clone was found many times. The chain carries TRBV6-1 and TRBJ2-2; D uncertain. Trimming shortened V by 0 bases and J by 5 bases, and 7 bases separated the two germline ends. Germline V CDR1 and CDR2: MNHNS, SASEGT. CDR3 size: 14 residues. In DNA form, the CDR3 reads TGTGCCAGCAGTGAAGCGCGCAAGACCGGGGAGCTGTTTTTT. It translates to CASSEARKTGELFF.

V and J are TRBV29-1 and TRBJ1-5; D is possibly TRBD1 (5 bases). Germline values: CDR1 SQVTM, CDR2 ANQGSEA. V lost 6 bases to trimming and J lost 6 bases, with 18 bases between them. The CDR3 runs 14 residues. Written as DNA, the CDR3 is TGCAGCGTCTCCCTTGGGGGGGAGTTTCAGCCCCAGCATTTT. Its protein is CSVSLGGEFQPQHF.

The chain couples TRBV11-1 to TRBJ2-3; 11 nucleotides agree with TRBD1. CDR1 SGHAT and CDR2 FQDESV come from the germline V gene (reference sequence). V shed 5 bases, J shed 3 bases, and the junction held 4 bases outside the gene matches. There are 15 residues in the CDR3. Written as DNA, the CDR3 is TGTGCCAGCAGCCCGCGGGACAGGGGGACAGATACGCAGTATTTT. Translation: CASSPRDRGTDTQYF.

V is TRBV7-6 and J is TRBJ2-3; D not certain. Germline V gene lookup returns CDR1 SGHVS and CDR2 FNYEAQ. The germline V and J ends were trimmed by 3 bases and 6 bases, with 10 bases remaining between them. This CDR3 has 13 amino acids. The CDR3 region is CASSFQSGDTQYF. As DNA, the CDR3 is TGTGCCAGCAGCTTTCAGTCCGGGGATACGCAGTATTTT. Combining the CDR3 with reference TRBV7-6 and TRBJ2-3 gives the whole variable domain GAGVSQSPRYKVTKRGQDVALRCDPISGHVSLYWYRQALGQGPEFLTYFNYEAQQDKSGLPNDRFSAERPEGSISTLTIQRTEQRDSAMYRCASSFQSGDTQYFGPGTRLTVL.

V and J are TRBV19 and TRBJ1-1; D remains unclear. The V gene lost 5 bases and the J gene lost 0 bases, with 7 bases spanning the gap. This CDR3 has 13 amino acids. Germline CDR1 is LNHDA and CDR2 is SQIVND (reference sequence). CDR3 region: CASSAELNTEAFF. CDR3 nucleotides: TGTGCCAGTAGTGCAGAATTGAACACTGAAGCTTTCTTT.

J is TRBJ1-6 and V is TRBV2, with D hard to call. The V end lost 7 bases, the J end lost 5 bases, and 18 bases lay between the germline ends. The CDR3 sequence is 16 residues long. The germline V gene encodes CDR1 SNHLY and CDR2 FYNNEI. The CDR3 nucleotides are TGTGCCAGCATTCGAGGGCTTACCCAAGATAATTCACCCCTCCACTTT. Amino acids: CASIRGLTQDNSPLHF.

The chain employs TRBV4-1 and TRBJ2-2; no clear D gene. The CDR3 loop spans 13 amino acids. CDR1 is MGHRA and CDR2 is YSYEKL in the germline V gene. Between the trimmed V and J ends, which lost 0 bases and 4 bases, there was a span of 3 bases. Here the CDR3 reads CASSQERTGELFF. In nucleotides, the CDR3 is TGCGCCAGCAGCCAAGAGCGCACCGGGGAGCTGTTTTTT.

This chain's CDR3 is CASSQDRLTRGNTIYF. As DNA, the CDR3 is TGTGCCAGCAGCCAAGATCGACTTACTCGAGGAAACACCATATATTTT. The gene calls are TRBV3-1 (or the pseudogene TRBV3-2) and TRBJ1-3; no clear D. This CDR3 has 16 residues. The ends were cut back, 0 bases at V and 4 bases at J, with 13 bases in the middle. Germline assignment: CDR1 LGHDT and CDR2 YNNKEL (reference sequence).

This clone was seen a handful of times. The gene calls are TRBV28 and TRBJ2-2, with 12 bases lining up with TRBD1. The CDR3 runs 18 residues. Germline-derived CDR1 and CDR2 are MDHEN and SYDVKM. Trimming took 4 bases from V and 0 from J; bases not matched to a gene: 6. In nucleotides, the CDR3 is TGTGCCAGCAGTTGGGGACAGGGGGCACTATCGAACACCGGGGAGCTGTTTTTT. The encoded protein is CASSWGQGALSNTGELFF.

The chain joins TRBV30 to TRBJ2-1; a possible D gene is TRBD2 (5 bases). The CDR3 is made up of 13 amino acids. V was cut by 0 bases and J by 9 bases, with 12 bases left in between. Germline lookup yields CDR1 GTSNPN and CDR2 SVGIG (reference sequence). CDR3 region: CAWSVRRSSEQFF. The CDR3 bases are TGTGCCTGGAGTGTACGGAGGAGCAGTGAGCAGTTCTTC.

The rearrangement uses TRBV3-1 (or the pseudogene TRBV3-2) and TRBJ2-3; maybe TRBD2 (5 bases). Trimming cost V 1 base and J 0 bases, with 11 bases left between them. Germline V lookup: CDR1 LGHDT, CDR2 YNNKEL (reference sequence). The CDR3 loop spans 16 amino acids. The chain's CDR3 is CASSQVRTGSTDTQYF. In nucleotides, the CDR3 is TGTGCCAGCAGCCAAGTTAGAACGGGGAGCACAGATACGCAGTATTTT.

The chain joins TRBV6-5 to TRBJ2-7; 9 bases are a match to TRBD1. Germline assignment: CDR1 MNHEY and CDR2 SVGAGI. After removal of 2 bases from V and 7 bases from J, the junction contained 9 bases not matched to a gene. This CDR3 spans 15 amino acids. The CDR3, as DNA: TGTGCCAGCAGTTACACAGTACAGGGGGCTCAGGAGCAGTACTTC. Encoded protein: CASSYTVQGAQEQYF.

The chain joins TRBV6-5 to TRBJ1-2, with D possibly matching TRBD1 (6 bases). CDR1 and CDR2 (germline): MNHEY, SVGAGI. With 0 bases removed from V and 4 bases from J, the gap between germline ends came to 9 bases. This CDR3 has 14 amino acids. The CDR3, as DNA: TGTGCCAGCAGTTACTCGACAGGTTTCTATGGCTACACCTTC. The encoded protein is CASSYSTGFYGYTF.

The chain is built from TRBV5-1 and TRBJ1-1; 11 bases match TRBD1. The CDR3 is 14 residues long. From germline, CDR1 is SGHRS and CDR2 YFSETQ. V lost 1 base and J lost 13; bases outside the gene matches: 9. The CDR3 sequence: CASSLSGTGGVIFF. In nucleotides, the CDR3 is TGCGCCAGCAGCTTGTCGGGGACAGGGGGAGTCATTTTCTTT. The entire variable domain, with the rest obtained from reference TRBV5-1 and TRBJ1-1, is as follows: KAGVTQTPRYLIKTRGQQVTLSCSPISGHRSVSWYQQTPGQGLQFLFEYFSETQRNKGNFPGRFSGRQFSNSRSEMNVSTLELGDSALYLCASSLSGTGGVIFFGQGTRLTVV.

The gene calls are TRBV15 and TRBJ2-5; possible D gene TRBD2, 6 bases. Trimming cost V 5 bases and J 5 bases, with 12 bases left between them. The CDR3 is 13 residues long. Germline lookup yields CDR1 LNHNV and CDR2 YYDKDF (reference sequence). The CDR3 region has the DNA TGTGCCACCAGCCGCCGACTAGTGGAGACCCAGTACTTC. It translates to CATSRRLVETQYF.

The chain carries TRBV7-2 and TRBJ2-3, with 7 bases fitting TRBD1. The CDR3 sequence is 12 residues long. Germline V lookup: CDR1 SGHTA, CDR2 FQGNSA. V shed 5 bases and J 8 bases; nucleotides not matched to a gene: 4. CDR3 sequence: CASSNTGATQYF. The CDR3 region has the DNA TGTGCCAGCAGCAACACAGGGGCTACGCAGTATTTT.

The chain joins TRBV7-6 to TRBJ2-3; D is unresolved. This CDR3 is 11 amino acids long. V dropped 6 bases and J dropped 2 bases, with 3 bases sitting between them. Looked up from germline, CDR1 is SGHVS and CDR2 is FNYEAQ. CDR3 nucleotide sequence: TGTGCCAGCAGTAACACAGATACGCAGTATTTT. Translating it yields CASSNTDTQYF. Together with reference TRBV7-6 and TRBJ2-3, the CDR3 gives the full variable domain: GAGVSQSPRYKVTKRGQDVALRCDPISGHVSLYWYRQALGQGPEFLTYFNYEAQQDKSGLPNDRFSAERPEGSISTLTIQRTEQRDSAMYRCASSNTDTQYFGPGTRLTVL.